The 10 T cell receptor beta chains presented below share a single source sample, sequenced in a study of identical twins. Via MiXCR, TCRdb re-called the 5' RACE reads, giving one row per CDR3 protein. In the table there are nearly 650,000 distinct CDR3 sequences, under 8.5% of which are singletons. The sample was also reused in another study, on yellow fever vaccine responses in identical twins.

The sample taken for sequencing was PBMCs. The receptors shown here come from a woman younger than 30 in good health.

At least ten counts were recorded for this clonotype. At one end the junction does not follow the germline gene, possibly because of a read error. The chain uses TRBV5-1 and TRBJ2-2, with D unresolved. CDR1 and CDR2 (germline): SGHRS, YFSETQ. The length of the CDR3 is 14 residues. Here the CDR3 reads CASSLMENIGELFF. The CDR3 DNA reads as TGCGCCAGCAGCTTGATGGAGAACATCGGGGAGCTGTTTTTT. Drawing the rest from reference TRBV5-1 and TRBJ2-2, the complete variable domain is KAGVTQTPRYLIKTRGQQVTLSCSPISGHRSVSWYQQTPGQGLQFLFEYFSETQRNKGNFPGRFSGRQFSNSRSEMNVSTLELGDSALYLCASSLMENIGELFFGEGSRLTVL.

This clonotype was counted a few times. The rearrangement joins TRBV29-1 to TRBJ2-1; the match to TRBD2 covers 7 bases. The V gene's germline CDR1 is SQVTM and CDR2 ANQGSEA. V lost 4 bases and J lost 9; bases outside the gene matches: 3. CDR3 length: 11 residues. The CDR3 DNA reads TGCAGCGTTGTATGGGGGGGTGAGCAGTTCTTC. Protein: CSVVWGGEQFF.

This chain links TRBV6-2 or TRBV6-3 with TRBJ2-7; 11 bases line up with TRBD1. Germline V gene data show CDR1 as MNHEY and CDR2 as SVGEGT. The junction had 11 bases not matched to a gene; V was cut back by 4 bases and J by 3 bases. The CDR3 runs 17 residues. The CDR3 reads CASSFSPSGTGGYEQYF. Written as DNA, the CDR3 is TGTGCCAGCAGTTTCTCCCCATCTGGGACAGGGGGCTACGAGCAGTACTTC.

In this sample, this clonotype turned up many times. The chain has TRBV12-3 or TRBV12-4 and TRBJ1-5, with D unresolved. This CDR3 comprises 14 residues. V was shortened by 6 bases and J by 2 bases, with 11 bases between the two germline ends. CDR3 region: CASSPAGRNQPQHF. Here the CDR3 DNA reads TGTGCCAGCAGCCCCGCCGGACGCAATCAGCCCCAGCATTTT.

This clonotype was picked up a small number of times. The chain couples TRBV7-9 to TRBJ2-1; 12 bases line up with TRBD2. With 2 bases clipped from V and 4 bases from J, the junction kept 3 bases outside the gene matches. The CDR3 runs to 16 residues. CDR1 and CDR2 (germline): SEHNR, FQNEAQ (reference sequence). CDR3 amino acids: CASSLRLAGVYNEQFF. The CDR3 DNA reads TGTGCCAGCAGCTTAAGACTAGCGGGGGTATACAATGAGCAGTTCTTC.

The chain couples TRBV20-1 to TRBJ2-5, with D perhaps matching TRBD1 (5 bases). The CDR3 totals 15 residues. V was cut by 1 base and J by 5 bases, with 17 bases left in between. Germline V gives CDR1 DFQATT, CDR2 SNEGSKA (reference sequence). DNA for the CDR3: TGCAGTGCTAGAGGCTGGGGTGGGGCCGCCGAGACCCAGTACTTC. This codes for CSARGWGGAAETQYF.

CDR3 loop: CSARPSSSTYEQYF. The CDR3 DNA reads TGCAGTGCTAGACCTTCTAGCTCAACCTACGAGCAGTACTTC. This chain links TRBV20-1 with TRBJ2-7; tentatively, D is TRBD2 (5 bases). Trimming took off 2 bases at V and 2 bases at J, with 13 bases between the two ends. This CDR3 is built from 14 residues. Germline lookup yields CDR1 DFQATT and CDR2 SNEGSKA (reference sequence).

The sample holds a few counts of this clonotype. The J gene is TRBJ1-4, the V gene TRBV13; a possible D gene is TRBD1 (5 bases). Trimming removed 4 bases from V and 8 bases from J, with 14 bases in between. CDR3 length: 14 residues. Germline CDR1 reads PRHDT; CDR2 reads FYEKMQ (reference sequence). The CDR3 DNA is TGTGCCAGCAGCTGGGGAGGGGTGGAAGAAAAACTGTTTTTT. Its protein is CASSWGGVEEKLFF. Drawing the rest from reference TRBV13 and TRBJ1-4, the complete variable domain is AAGVIQSPRHLIKEKRETATLKCYPIPRHDTVYWYQQGPGQDPQFLISFYEKMQSDKGSIPDRFSAQQFSDYHSELNMSSLELGDSALYFCASSWGGVEEKLFFGSGTQLSVL.

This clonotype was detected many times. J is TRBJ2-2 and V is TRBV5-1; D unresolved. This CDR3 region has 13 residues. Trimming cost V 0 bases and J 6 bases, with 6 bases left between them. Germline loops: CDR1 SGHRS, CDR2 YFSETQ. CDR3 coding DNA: TGCGCCAGCAGCTTGGTTGAGGCCGGGGAGCTGTTTTTT. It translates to CASSLVEAGELFF. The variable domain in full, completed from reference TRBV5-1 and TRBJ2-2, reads KAGVTQTPRYLIKTRGQQVTLSCSPISGHRSVSWYQQTPGQGLQFLFEYFSETQRNKGNFPGRFSGRQFSNSRSEMNVSTLELGDSALYLCASSLVEAGELFFGEGSRLTVL.

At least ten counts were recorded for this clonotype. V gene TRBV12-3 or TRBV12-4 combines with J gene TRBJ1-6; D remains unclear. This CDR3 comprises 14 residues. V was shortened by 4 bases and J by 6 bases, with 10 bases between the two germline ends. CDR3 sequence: CASSSTYPNSPLHF. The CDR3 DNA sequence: TGTGCCAGCAGTTCGACGTATCCTAATTCACCCCTCCACTTT.